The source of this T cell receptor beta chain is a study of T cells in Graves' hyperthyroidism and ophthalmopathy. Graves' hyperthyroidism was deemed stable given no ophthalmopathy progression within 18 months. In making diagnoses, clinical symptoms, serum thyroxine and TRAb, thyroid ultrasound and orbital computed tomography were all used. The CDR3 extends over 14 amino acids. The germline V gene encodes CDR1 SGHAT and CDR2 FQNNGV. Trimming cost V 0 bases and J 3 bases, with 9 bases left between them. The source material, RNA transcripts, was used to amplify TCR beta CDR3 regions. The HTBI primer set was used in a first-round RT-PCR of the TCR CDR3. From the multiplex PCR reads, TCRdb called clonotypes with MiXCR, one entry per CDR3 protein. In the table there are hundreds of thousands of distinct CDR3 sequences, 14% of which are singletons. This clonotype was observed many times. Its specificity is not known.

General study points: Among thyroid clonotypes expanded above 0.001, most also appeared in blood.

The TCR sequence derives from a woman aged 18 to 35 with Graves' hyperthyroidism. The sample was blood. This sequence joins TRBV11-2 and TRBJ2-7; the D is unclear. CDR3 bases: TGTGCCAGCAGCTTAGAAGCAGAAAACTACGAGCAGTACTTC. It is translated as CASSLEAENYEQYF.